This passage covers 25 T cell receptor beta chains from one sample sequenced in a study of T-cell memory formation after mild COVID-19. TCRdb passed the 5' RACE reads through MiXCR, listing each CDR3 protein once. This table has 250,000 to 300,000 distinct CDR3 sequences, roughly 18% appearing once. Sequences were obtained from PBMCs or a T cell subset sorted from them (not recorded which). Source of these receptors: a man aged 18 to 30 who had mild COVID-19 (a few samples of this study predate the infection). Cell type and time point are not known.

The V gene is TRBV5-1, the J gene TRBJ1-2; 7 bases map to TRBD1. J lost 8 bases, V lost 1 base, and 11 bases had no gene match. Germline V gene lookup returns CDR1 SGHRS and CDR2 YFSETQ. This CDR3 region has 15 residues. Here the CDR3 DNA reads TGCGCCAGCAGCTTGATGGGACAGCAGCATAAGGGCTACACCTTC. Translation: CASSLMGQQHKGYTF.

At least ten counts were recorded for this clonotype. The gene calls are TRBV5-5 and TRBJ2-5; perhaps TRBD2 as D (5 bases). The V end lost 2 bases, the J end lost 2 bases, and 10 bases lay between the germline ends. The CDR3 runs to 14 residues. CDR1 is SGHKS, CDR2 YYEKEE, per germline (reference sequence). In DNA form, the CDR3 reads TGTGCCAGCAGCTTAGCGGTTCTTCAAGAGACCCAGTACTTC. Its protein product is CASSLAVLQETQYF.

Many counts were recorded for this clonotype. This chain connects TRBV7-2 to TRBJ1-1; D unclear. V was pared by 3 bases and J by 0 bases, with 5 bases between. The germline CDR1 and CDR2 sequences are SGHTA and FQGNSA. The CDR3 contains 13 residues. DNA for the CDR3: TGTGCCAGCAGCTTCTCGGTGAACACTGAAGCTTTCTTT. This sequence encodes CASSFSVNTEAFF.

There are a few counts of this clonotype. The J gene is TRBJ2-7, the V gene TRBV29-1; no firm D call. V was shortened by 5 bases and J by 2 bases, with 7 bases between the two germline ends. This CDR3 is 11 amino acids long. Germline V gives CDR1 SQVTM, CDR2 ANQGSEA. This CDR3 reads CSVSNAYEQYV. CDR3 DNA sequence: TGCAGCGTTTCTAACGCCTACGAGCAGTACGTC.

This clonotype was observed a handful of times. This chain uses TRBV18 with TRBJ2-7; possible D gene TRBD1, 6 bases. The length of the CDR3 is 13 residues. Trimming took off 2 bases at V and 5 bases at J, with 10 bases between the two ends. Germline assignment: CDR1 KGHSH and CDR2 LQKENI. CDR3 sequence (DNA): TGTGCCAGCTCACCAGGACAGTTGAACGAGCAGTACGTC. Its protein product is CASSPGQLNEQYV.

With regard to this clonotype: One end of the junction does not line up with germline, which may come from a read error. The chain has TRBV7-9 and TRBJ2-2; 7 bases are shared with TRBD2. Germline V gene lookup returns CDR1 SEHNR and CDR2 FQNEAQ (reference sequence). This CDR3 spans 13 amino acids. The CDR3 bases are TGTGCCAGCAGCCCCCCCTCCCGGGGGGAGCTGTCTTTT. Amino acids: CASSPPSRGELSF.

This clonotype was seen ten or more times. This chain joins TRBV4-1 and TRBJ2-5; possible D gene TRBD1, 5 bases. CDR1 is MGHRA and CDR2 is YSYEKL in the germline V gene. With 3 bases removed from V and 1 base from J, the gap between germline ends came to 12 bases. This CDR3 contains 15 residues. CDR3 nucleotides: TGCGCCAGCAGCCATCTGGTAGGGGCCCAAGAGACCCAGTACTTC. It encodes CASSHLVGAQETQYF.

The gene calls are TRBV24-1 and TRBJ2-1, with 11 positions matching TRBD1. Germline V gives CDR1 KGHDR, CDR2 SFDVKD. V was clipped by 4 bases and J by 9 bases; unmatched bases: 7. CDR3 size: 15 residues. Here the CDR3 reads CATSDMDRGRIEQFF. CDR3 DNA sequence: TGTGCCACCAGTGACATGGACAGGGGGCGCATTGAGCAGTTCTTC.

In its sample, this clonotype was seen a few times. The chain joins TRBV4-2 to TRBJ2-7, with D possibly matching TRBD1 (6 bases). The length of the CDR3 is 14 residues. Germline assignment: CDR1 LGHNA and CDR2 YNFKEQ. Trimming shortened V by 4 bases and J by 2 bases, and 12 bases separated the two germline ends. The CDR3 region has the DNA TGTGCCAGCAGCCGCACAGGGTTCCCCTACGAGCAGTACTTC. It codes for CASSRTGFPYEQYF.

V gene TRBV28 combines with J gene TRBJ2-2; 12 nucleotides align to TRBD2. V trimming: 8 bases; J trimming: 4 bases; junction bases outside the gene matches: 5. CDR3 length equals 15 residues. Germline V gives CDR1 MDHEN, CDR2 SYDVKM. The CDR3: CASASGGASTGELFF. CDR3 DNA: TGTGCCAGCGCTAGCGGGGGGGCCTCCACCGGGGAGCTGTTTTTT.

In its sample, this clonotype was seen many times. The chain employs TRBV20-1 and TRBJ2-5; no firm D call. Germline lookup yields CDR1 DFQATT and CDR2 SNEGSKA (reference sequence). Trimming cost V 1 base and J 5 bases, with 5 bases left between them. The CDR3 has 11 residues. The CDR3 sequence is CSARGPETQYF. The CDR3 DNA follows: TGCAGTGCTAGAGGTCCGGAGACCCAGTACTTC.

This chain links TRBV27 with TRBJ2-5; D unclear. Germline assignment: CDR1 MNHEY and CDR2 SMNVEV (reference sequence). CDR3 length equals 16 residues. With 7 bases removed from V and 0 bases from J, the gap between germline ends came to 18 bases. CDR3 region: CASTPQGPRYQETQYF. For the CDR3, the DNA is TGTGCCAGCACCCCACAAGGACCGCGGTACCAAGAGACCCAGTACTTC.

The chain is built from TRBV10-3 and TRBJ2-7; TRBD1 agrees at 7 bases. V lost 0 bases, J lost 2 bases, and 4 bases stayed unmatched. Germline V CDR1 and CDR2: ENHRY, SYGVKD. The CDR3 is 15 amino acids. In DNA, the CDR3 is TGTGCCATCAGTGAGTCAGGGCAGGGGGCCTACGAGCAGTACTTC. This sequence encodes CAISESGQGAYEQYF.

In this sample, this clonotype turned up a few times. The chain has TRBV11-3 and TRBJ2-7; D is perhaps TRBD1 (5 bases). V dropped 1 base and J dropped 3 bases, with 10 bases sitting between them. The CDR3 loop spans 14 amino acids. From germline, CDR1 is SGHNT and CDR2 YENEEA. The CDR3 here is CASSLGTTGYEQYF. CDR3 in DNA: TGTGCCAGCAGCTTAGGGACCACAGGCTACGAGCAGTACTTC.

This sequence joins TRBV10-2 and TRBJ2-4; 9 nucleotides match TRBD2. Germline V gene sequence: CDR1 WSHSY, CDR2 SAAADI. After removal of 3 bases from V and 1 base from J, the junction contained 10 bases not matched to a gene. The CDR3 loop spans 18 amino acids. The CDR3 DNA follows: TGCGCCAGCAGTGATGGGCGGGGGGGCCTGGTTGCCAAAAACATTCAGTACTTC. Protein product: CASSDGRGGLVAKNIQYF.

The chain carries TRBV4-1 and TRBJ1-2; TRBD1 matches 9 bases. The length of the CDR3 is 15 residues. CDR1 is MGHRA and CDR2 is YSYEKL in the germline V gene. Trimming cost V 5 bases and J 4 bases; bases outside gene matches: 8. CDR3 coding DNA: TGCGCCAGCAGCAACCGACAGGGGGACATCTATGGCTACACCTTC. It specifies CASSNRQGDIYGYTF.

The chain joins TRBV4-2 to TRBJ2-1; TRBD2 might be the D (6 bases). The germline CDR1 and CDR2 sequences are LGHNA and YNFKEQ. The CDR3 is made up of 15 amino acids. V dropped 0 bases and J dropped 8 bases, with 14 bases sitting between them. CDR3 bases: TGTGCCAGCAGCCAAGATGGGGGGAGTACGTATGAGCAGTTCTTC. Its protein product is CASSQDGGSTYEQFF.

This clonotype was detected many times. The chain joins TRBV5-1 to TRBJ2-4; either TRBD1 or TRBD2 may fit D (5 bases each). The germline CDR1 and CDR2 sequences are SGHRS and YFSETQ. The V and J ends lost 2 bases and 6 bases respectively, with 12 bases between them. The CDR3 covers 14 residues. CDR3 region: CASSFGAERNIQYF. CDR3 coding DNA: TGCGCCAGCAGCTTCGGGGCGGAGAGAAACATTCAGTACTTC.

This clonotype was seen only a few times. Here the CDR3 reads CASSPRGNTDTQYF. DNA of the CDR3: TGTGCCAGCAGCCCGAGGGGCAACACAGATACGCAGTATTTT. The J gene is TRBJ2-3, the V gene TRBV14, with D perhaps assigned TRBD1 or TRBD2 (5 bases each). Germline V gene lookup returns CDR1 SGHDN and CDR2 FVKESK. Trimming pared 4 bases from V and 2 bases from J, leaving 10 bases between. This CDR3 is 14 amino acids long.

The V call is TRBV7-9, the J call TRBJ2-1; TRBD1 agrees at 8 bases. There are 17 residues in the CDR3. V lost 6 bases and J lost 6; bases outside the gene matches: 16. The germline V gene encodes CDR1 SEHNR and CDR2 FQNEAQ (reference sequence). For the CDR3, the DNA is TGTGCCAGCAGATTTGACAGGGGCGGGCCGGGGTTCAATGAGCAGTTCTTC. Protein product: CASRFDRGGPGFNEQFF.

This chain joins TRBV29-1 and TRBJ2-3; 10 bases agree with TRBD2. Per the germline V gene, CDR1 is SQVTM and CDR2 is ANQGSEA. This CDR3 is 15 amino acids long. V was clipped by 0 bases and J by 4 bases; unmatched bases: 4. The CDR3 here is CSVEEASGGPDTQYF. The CDR3 DNA reads as TGCAGCGTTGAAGAGGCTAGCGGGGGCCCAGATACGCAGTATTTT.

With regard to this clonotype: A much larger clone lies a single base off, so this may be a read error. The V call is TRBV7-9, the J call TRBJ2-5; 7 bases are a match to TRBD2. The V gene end was trimmed by 5 bases and the J gene end by 2 bases; junction bases not matched to a gene: 8. CDR1 is SEHNR and CDR2 is FQNEAQ in the germline V gene (reference sequence). The CDR3 loop spans 15 amino acids. DNA for the CDR3: TGTGCCAGCAGCATCTGGGACTATGCACAAGAGACCCAGTACTTC. Its protein product is CASSIWDYAQETQYF.

This clonotype was detected only a few times. V is TRBV12-3 or TRBV12-4 and J is TRBJ2-5, with TRBD1 matching 7 bases. The junction had 6 bases not matched to a gene; V was cut back by 6 bases and J by 5 bases. The CDR3 has 13 amino acids. CDR3 sequence reads: CASRVTGRETQYF. CDR3 bases: TGTGCCAGCAGAGTGACAGGGCGGGAGACCCAGTACTTC.

This clonotype has more than one count but fewer than ten. V and J are TRBV5-1 and TRBJ1-6; D gene unclear. The CDR3 is made up of 14 amino acids. Germline CDR1 and CDR2: SGHRS and YFSETQ. Trimming took 4 bases from V and 6 from J, leaving 11 bases between them. The CDR3 DNA reads as TGCGCCAGCAGCGTTCCAGGCGGTAATTCACCCCTCCACTTT. It translates to CASSVPGGNSPLHF.

The V and J genes are TRBV7-9 and TRBJ1-6; D gene unclear. The ends were cut back, 4 bases at V and 16 bases at J, with 8 bases in the middle. The CDR3 loop spans 10 amino acids. Germline V lookup: CDR1 SEHNR, CDR2 FQNEAQ (reference sequence). In DNA form, the CDR3 reads TGTGCCAGCAGCTCGAGGGTTCTCCACTTT. The encoded protein is CASSSRVLHF.